Each of the 17 T cell receptor beta chains below was sequenced from the same sample in a study of identical twins. Each CDR3 protein is one row after TCRdb ran MiXCR on the 5' RACE reads. The table lists approximately 280,000 distinct CDR3 sequences, about 8% of them singletons. This sample was also put to use in a study of yellow fever vaccine responses in identical twins.

The sample comprised memory (CD45RO+) T cells sorted from blood. Receptors originate from a woman aged 18-29 years in good health.

In its sample, this clonotype was seen a few times. The chain recombines TRBV28 with TRBJ2-5, with no clear D. V lost 2 bases and J lost 7, with 11 bases in between. The CDR3 runs to 13 residues. Germline V lookup: CDR1 MDHEN, CDR2 SYDVKM. In DNA form, the CDR3 reads TGTGCCAGCAGTTTACACGGGCCTGGGACCCAGTACTTC. Protein: CASSLHGPGTQYF.

The V and J genes are TRBV27 and TRBJ2-3; D possibly corresponds to TRBD2 (7 bases). Between the trimmed V and J ends, which lost 7 bases and 6 bases, there was a span of 17 bases. The CDR3 consists of 14 residues. Germline CDR1 MNHEY, CDR2 SMNVEV (reference sequence). The chain's CDR3 is CASKLGGGGDTQYF. In nucleotides, the CDR3 is TGTGCCAGCAAACTAGGGGGGGGCGGCGATACGCAGTATTTT.

This clonotype was seen many times. This chain joins TRBV5-1 and TRBJ2-2, with no clear D. The V and J ends lost 4 bases and 0 bases respectively, with 16 bases between them. The CDR3 is 17 residues long. Germline V gives CDR1 SGHRS, CDR2 YFSETQ. The CDR3 reads CASSPSKISSNTGELFF. Here the CDR3 DNA reads TGCGCCAGCAGCCCGTCGAAAATATCTTCGAACACCGGGGAGCTGTTTTTT.

This chain uses TRBV3-1 with TRBJ2-6; 10 bases align to TRBD1. V lost 3 bases to trimming and J lost 0 bases; unmatched junction nucleotides: 5. The CDR3 runs 18 residues. CDR1 LGHDT and CDR2 YNNKEL come from the germline V gene (reference sequence). The CDR3 region is CASSQRGQGLSGANVLTF. The CDR3 nucleotides read TGTGCCAGCAGCCAGAGGGGACAGGGGCTCTCTGGGGCCAACGTCCTGACTTTC. The complete variable domain, with remaining parts taken from reference TRBV3-1 and TRBJ2-6, reads DTAVSQTPKYLVTQMGNDKSIKCEQNLGHDTMYWYKQDSKKFLKIMFSYNNKELIINETVPNRFSPKSPDKAHLNLHINSLELGDSAVYFCASSQRGQGLSGANVLTFGAGSRLTVL.

This clonotype was detected ten times or more. CDR3: CASSPKGLGYTF. The CDR3 coding sequence is TGTGCCAGCAGTCCGAAAGGGCTCGGCTACACCTTC. The V gene is TRBV12-3 or TRBV12-4, the J gene TRBJ1-2; D ambiguous. Trimming shortened V by 5 bases and J by 8 bases, and 12 bases separated the two germline ends. The CDR3 runs to 12 residues.

This clonotype was counted many times. The chain joins TRBV25-1 to TRBJ2-1, with 9 bases matching TRBD1. The CDR3 loop spans 15 amino acids. Germline V gives CDR1 MGHDK, CDR2 SYGVNS. The V gene end was trimmed by 6 bases and the J gene end by 4 bases; junction bases not matched to a gene: 7. The CDR3 region has the DNA TGTGCCAGCAGCGCGGACAGGGGAAGATACAATGAGCAGTTCTTC. Protein product: CASSADRGRYNEQFF.

The V and J genes are TRBV6-5 and TRBJ2-7; TRBD1 aligns across 8 bases. V trimming: 2 bases; J trimming: 3 bases; junction bases outside the gene matches: 6. CDR1 is MNHEY, CDR2 SVGAGI, per germline. The CDR3 sequence is 15 residues long. In DNA form, the CDR3 reads TGTGCCAGCAGTTACCGGCAACAGGGGGACTACGAGCAGTACTTC. Its protein product is CASSYRQQGDYEQYF.

There are many counts of this clonotype. The rearrangement links TRBV7-9 to TRBJ2-5; tentative D call: TRBD2 (7 bases). The V gene lost 5 bases and the J gene lost 2 bases, with 12 bases spanning the gap. The CDR3 is made up of 14 amino acids. Germline V gives CDR1 SEHNR, CDR2 FQNEAQ (reference sequence). The CDR3: CASSGGGAQETQYF. The CDR3, as DNA: TGTGCCAGCAGCGGAGGGGGGGCTCAAGAGACCCAGTACTTC. The entire variable domain, with the rest obtained from reference TRBV7-9 and TRBJ2-5, is as follows: DTGVSQNPRHKITKRGQNVTFRCDPISEHNRLYWYRQTLGQGPEFLTYFQNEAQLEKSRLLSDRFSAERPKGSFSTLEIQRTEQGDSAMYLCASSGGGAQETQYFGPGTRLLVL.

This clonotype was seen a handful of times. The V and J genes are TRBV19 and TRBJ2-1, with TRBD2 identical over 10 bases. This CDR3 region has 18 residues. Germline CDR1 is LNHDA and CDR2 is SQIVND (reference sequence). V lost 3 bases and J lost 3; bases outside the gene matches: 11. The CDR3 here is CASSINGPSGGDYNEQFF. The CDR3 nucleotides read TGTGCCAGTAGTATCAATGGTCCTAGCGGGGGAGACTACAATGAGCAGTTCTTC.

J is TRBJ1-2 and V is TRBV4-2; D might be TRBD1 (5 bases). Germline loops: CDR1 LGHNA, CDR2 YNFKEQ. CDR3 size: 13 residues. V lost 2 bases and J 4 bases, leaving 8 bases between the germline ends. Here the CDR3 DNA reads TGTGCCAGCAGCCAACAGGGTGGCTATGGCTACACCTTC. Translating gives CASSQQGGYGYTF.

In this sample, this clonotype turned up a few times. The chain recombines TRBV5-4 with TRBJ2-1, with 7 bases matching TRBD1. The CDR3 loop spans 16 amino acids. J gave up 4 bases and V 3 bases, and 10 bases lay outside the gene matches. Per the germline V gene, CDR1 is SGHNT and CDR2 is YYREEE (reference sequence). The CDR3 reads CASSSGDRVGYNEQFF. The CDR3 DNA sequence: TGTGCCAGCAGCTCCGGAGACAGGGTCGGGTACAATGAGCAGTTCTTC.

This rearrangement joins TRBV24-1 to TRBJ2-3; a possible D gene is TRBD2 (6 bases). The V and J ends lost 6 bases and 3 bases respectively, with 12 bases between them. The CDR3 spans 14 residues. Germline V gene sequence: CDR1 KGHDR, CDR2 SFDVKD. The CDR3 loop is CATSRRDSTDTQYF. For the CDR3, the DNA is TGTGCCACCAGTAGGAGGGATAGTACAGATACGCAGTATTTT.

This chain joins TRBV7-3 and TRBJ2-1, with TRBD1 identical over 8 bases. Unmatched junction bases numbered 8, after V lost 7 bases and J lost 6 bases. Germline V gene data show CDR1 as SGHTA and CDR2 as FQGTGA. This CDR3 has 14 amino acids. The CDR3 sequence is CASTELTGGNEQFF. The CDR3, as DNA: TGTGCCAGCACCGAACTAACAGGGGGCAATGAGCAGTTCTTC.

The chain carries TRBV5-5 and TRBJ2-2, with a possible D match to TRBD1 (6 bases). V was clipped by 2 bases and J by 0 bases, with 11 bases between them. Germline V gene sequence: CDR1 SGHKS, CDR2 YYEKEE (reference sequence). The CDR3 length is 16 residues. The CDR3 DNA reads as TGTGCCAGCAGCTTCTCCGGGACAACGAACACCGGGGAGCTGTTTTTT. Translated: CASSFSGTTNTGELFF. Together with reference TRBV5-5 and TRBJ2-2, the CDR3 gives the full variable domain: DAGVTQSPTHLIKTRGQQVTLRCSPISGHKSVSWYQQVLGQGPQFIFQYYEKEERGRGNFPDRFSARQFPNYSSELNVNALLLGDSALYLCASSFSGTTNTGELFFGEGSRLTVL.

This clonotype was seen at least ten times. The rearrangement uses TRBV12-3 or TRBV12-4 and TRBJ2-3; D possibly corresponds to TRBD2 (6 bases). This CDR3 is 15 amino acids long. V lost 3 bases to trimming and J lost 3 bases, with 13 bases between them. The DNA for the CDR3 is TGTGCCAGCAGTTTCGGGCGGGGCTTAACAGATACGCAGTATTTT. The encoded protein is CASSFGRGLTDTQYF.

The sample holds many counts of this clonotype. The V call is TRBV4-2, the J call TRBJ2-1; 7 nucleotides match TRBD2. CDR1 and CDR2 (germline): LGHNA, YNFKEQ. There are 15 residues in the CDR3. Germline trimming cut 1 base from V and 3 bases from J; bases unmatched to any gene: 3. CDR3 nucleotide sequence: TGTGCCAGCAGCCAAGGGCTAGCGGACTACAATGAGCAGTTCTTC. Translated, it gives CASSQGLADYNEQFF.

This clonotype was found a few times. The V gene is TRBV10-3, the J gene TRBJ2-7; perhaps TRBD1 as D (5 bases). Germline CDR1 is ENHRY and CDR2 is SYGVKD. CDR3 length: 13 amino acids. Trimming removed 3 bases from V and 1 base from J, with 7 bases in between. In DNA form, the CDR3 reads TGTGCCATCAGTGAACAGGCGTCCTACGAGCAGTACGTC. Amino acids: CAISEQASYEQYV.